Given below is one T cell receptor beta chain in context. This clonotype was counted between two and nine times. The specificity of this receptor is unknown. Base qualities were left out, and no much larger clone turns up one base away. The treatment or condition label of this sample denotes: live attenuated yellow fever vaccine strain. A standard Ficoll-Paque protocol was used to isolate PBMCs from peripheral blood. Dynabeads CD4 and CD8 positive selection kits were used to isolate CD4 and CD8 T-cell fractions. RNA was extracted with TriZol from bulk PBMCs, CD4 and CD8 fractions, and dextramer-positive and dextramer-negative fractions. This sample is part of a study of T cells after yellow fever vaccination (dated by TCRdb to between 2017 and 2020). With respect to the entire study: The SMART-Seq v4 Ultra Low Input RNA kit was used to prepare libraries from fractions with low cell numbers. Bulk TCR alpha and beta repertoires were sequenced longitudinally to track T-cell clones before and after primary and booster YFV17D yellow fever vaccination. Two healthy male donors, one aged 18 to 30 and one aged 30 to 40 years, made up the cohort. Bulk PBMC replicates and cell subsets were isolated from blood drawn at multiple timepoints before and after both primary and secondary immunization. The study at large found these results: FACS-sorted repertoires could contain abundant contaminating clonotypes from the bulk population, so computational filtering was required. A small share of clonotypes was detected in both CD4 and CD8 compartments, with the overlap likely arising from convergent recombination. The study included only two donors, which limits how far the findings can be generalized. Compared with the primary T-cell response, the secondary T-cell response was weaker but faster, peaking on day 5 rather than day 15. After the booster, most of the clones that had expanded following primary vaccination were detected again (about 95% of CD4 and around 90% of CD8), which suggests that memory was broadly maintained.

TCR cDNA was made using 5'RACE template switching, a step that added a universal primer site and unique molecular identifiers. Priming of cDNA synthesis was performed from both the TCR alpha and TCR beta constant segments. Two PCR steps were used to amplify libraries, with sample barcodes and sequencing adapters being added in the second step. Libraries were sequenced on Illumina HiSeq 2500 (2x100 bp) or NovaSeq (2x150 bp). In the source study's methods: Demultiplexing of reads and collapsing into UMI consensus sequences were performed with MIGEC, and V(D)J alignment was carried out with MiXCR. Clonotypes responding to the vaccine were identified with edgeR on replicate PBMC samples, with the criteria of FDR below 0.01 and a log2 fold change above 5 up to day 15. Each bulk clonotype was labeled CD4 or CD8 based on which sequenced repertoire, CD4 or CD8, contained the clonotype at higher abundance. TCRdb redid the processing of the public reads, applying fastp at Q25 and MiXCR, and retained in-frame beta chains. Rows with a matching CDR3 protein are joined into one entry that keeps the most common DNA and genes. In this record, the V and J calls reflect TCRdb's handling and not the investigators' own analysis. The sample contains 50,000 or so distinct CDR3 sequences, roughly 7.5% of them found a single time. Clones ranked in the top ten supply roughly 31% of the sample.

Here the sequenced sample was CD8+ T cells sorted from PBMCs, taken more than 13 days after the first yellow fever vaccination. This receptor was taken from a man between 18 and 35 years old who received the YFV17D yellow fever vaccine.

Read as DNA, the sequence is TGTGCCAGCAGCTTACCAGCCGGGACAGGCGTTGTCCATACGCAGTATTTT. This is translated as CASSLPAGTGVVHTQYF. The chain is made from TRBV7-9 and TRBJ2-3, with 8 bases aligning to TRBD1. CDR1 is given as SEHNR and CDR2 as FQNEAQ, both from the germline V gene (reference sequence). The CDR3 numbers 17 residues from cysteine through phenylalanine. Here the CDR3 DNA is all that survives: 51 bases in frame from base 1. V ends up 2 bases short and J 7 bases short, with an unmatched junction base count of 14.